Following are 28 T cell receptor beta chains from one sample sequenced in a study of cytomegalovirus exposure and HLA in healthy donors. 60 Vbeta and 13 Jbeta primers were used in PCR. Libraries were prepared by immunoSEQ multiplex PCR; TCRdb keeps only in-frame clonotypes and omits some of them. The sample has over 100,000 clones, approximately 80% seen once. Source material: PBMCs. These receptors originate from a woman aged 40 to 50 in good health and CMV-seronegative.

This clone has a handful of counts. The rearrangement joins TRBV4-3 to TRBJ2-1; 7 bases line up with TRBD1. The CDR3 is 15 amino acids. Germline values: CDR1 LGHNA, CDR2 YSLEER. V was clipped by 2 bases and J by 3 bases; unmatched bases: 4. The CDR3 DNA follows: TGCGCCAGCAGCCAAACCGGGACAGACTACAATGAGCAGTTCTTC. It encodes CASSQTGTDYNEQFF.

To note about this clone: One junction end does not reproduce the germline sequence, and a read error may be involved. The CDR3 spells CASSPQIRGAGTRHYEQYF. The CDR3 DNA reads as TGTGCTAGCAGCCCACAGATCAGGGGCGCTGGGACTAGGCACTACGAGCAGTACTTC. V is TRBV7-7 and J is TRBJ2-7; 8 bases align to TRBD2. This CDR3 has 19 residues. The V gene's germline CDR1 is SSHAT and CDR2 FNYEAQ (reference sequence).

The chain combines TRBV7-2 with TRBJ2-5; 13 bases agree with TRBD2. The DNA end is a closer match to TRBJ2-7, so the J assignment may be wrong. The CDR3 consists of 17 residues. The germline gives CDR1 SGHTA, CDR2 FQGNSA. The CDR3 here is CASSLAGTSGRAYEQYF. The CDR3, as DNA: TGTGCCAGCAGCTTAGCAGGAACTAGCGGGAGGGCCTACGAGCAGTACTTC.

The chain links TRBV28 to TRBJ1-5, with D possibly being TRBD1 (6 bases). The CDR3 runs to 15 residues. The germline V and J ends were trimmed by 5 bases and 0 bases, with 11 bases remaining between them. Germline V gene lookup returns CDR1 MDHEN and CDR2 SYDVKM. Here the CDR3 DNA reads TGTGCCAGCAGTATAGGACAGATTAGCAATCAGCCCCAGCATTTT. It is translated as CASSIGQISNQPQHF. The whole variable domain, filled in from reference TRBV28 and TRBJ1-5, reads DVKVTQSSRYLVKRTGEKVFLECVQDMDHENMFWYRQDPGLGLRLIYFSYDVKMKEKGDIPEGYSVSREKKERFSLILESASTNQTSMYLCASSIGQISNQPQHFGDGTRLSIL.

This chain uses TRBV11-1 with TRBJ2-3; D might be TRBD2 (5 bases). This CDR3 region has 14 residues. Trimming took 4 bases from V and 1 from J, leaving 9 bases between them. Germline CDR1 is SGHAT and CDR2 is FQDESV (reference sequence). CDR3 region: CASSSTGGTDTQYF. DNA for the CDR3: TGTGCCAGCAGCTCAACCGGGGGCACAGATACGCAGTATTTT.

The rearrangement links TRBV7-9 to TRBJ1-2; weak D call: TRBD1 (5 bases). With 2 bases removed from V and 3 bases from J, the gap between germline ends came to 13 bases. This CDR3 comprises 15 residues. Germline V CDR1 and CDR2: SEHNR, FQNEAQ (reference sequence). The CDR3 reads CASSLFGRVDYGYTF. In nucleotides, the CDR3 is TGTGCCAGCAGCTTATTTGGCAGGGTGGACTATGGCTACACCTTC.

The V gene is TRBV7-2, the J gene TRBJ2-7; D uncertain. Germline-derived CDR1 and CDR2 are SGHTA and FQGNSA. The CDR3 extends over 15 amino acids. Trimming left V 0 bases short and J 0 bases short, with 9 bases between. Here the CDR3 DNA reads TGTGCCAGCAGCTTAGCGCTCAGGCACTCCTACGAGCAGTACTTC. This gives the protein CASSLALRHSYEQYF.

The chain couples TRBV28 to TRBJ2-2; D is unclear. V lost 2 bases and J 5 bases, leaving 6 bases between the germline ends. Germline-derived CDR1 and CDR2 are MDHEN and SYDVKM. CDR3 length: 13 amino acids. The CDR3 DNA sequence: TGTGCCAGCAGTTTAGCGTATACCGGGGAGCTGTTTTTT. Its translation: CASSLAYTGELFF.

V and J are TRBV19 and TRBJ1-2, with D possibly TRBD1 on 5 matching bases. Deletions cut 6 bases from V and 7 bases from J, with 6 bases between. There are 10 residues in the CDR3. Germline assignment: CDR1 LNHDA and CDR2 SQIVND (reference sequence). CDR3: CASRGVGYTF. DNA for the CDR3: TGTGCCAGTAGAGGGGTTGGCTACACCTTC.

The chain links TRBV28 to TRBJ2-7, with 8 bases identical to TRBD1. CDR1 is MDHEN and CDR2 is SYDVKM in the germline V gene. V shed 1 base, J shed 0 bases, and the junction held 20 bases outside the gene matches. CDR3 length: 21 residues. The CDR3, as DNA: TGTGCCAGCAGTTTATTCTACACCAGGGGGCGCGATCGTCTAAGCTCCTACGAGCAGTACTTC. Translated: CASSLFYTRGRDRLSSYEQYF.

This CDR3 is CASSSGTSGSNEQYF. The CDR3 DNA reads TGTGCCAGCAGCTCTGGGACTAGCGGGAGCAACGAGCAGTACTTC. This rearrangement joins TRBV5-5 to TRBJ2-7; 14 bases fit TRBD2. Trimming cost V 3 bases and J 5 bases; bases outside gene matches: 4. Germline CDR1 is SGHKS and CDR2 is YYEKEE (reference sequence). The CDR3 loop spans 15 amino acids.

This clone was seen more than once but under ten times. The J gene is TRBJ2-6, the V gene TRBV6-4; no clear D. V lost 4 bases and J lost 0, with 4 bases in between. The CDR3 consists of 14 residues. Germline CDR1 reads MRHNA; CDR2 reads SNTAGT. CDR3 sequence: CASSAGSGANVLTF. CDR3 nucleotide sequence: TGTGCCAGCAGTGCGGGCTCTGGGGCCAACGTCCTGACTTTC.

This clone has more than one count but fewer than ten. This chain's CDR3 is CASSSAHGQGNYGYTF. CDR3 bases: TGTGCCAGCAGTTCCGCGCATGGACAGGGGAACTATGGCTACACCTTC. The chain couples TRBV28 to TRBJ1-2; TRBD1 aligns across 9 bases. Trimming took 4 bases from V and 2 from J; bases not matched to a gene: 8. Looked up from germline, CDR1 is MDHEN and CDR2 is SYDVKM. There are 16 residues in the CDR3.

V and J are TRBV5-8 and TRBJ1-6, with 8 nucleotides matching TRBD1. This CDR3 is built from 14 residues. With V trimmed by 2 bases and J by 7 bases, 2 bases remained unmatched. CDR1 and CDR2 (germline): SGHTS, YDEGEE. CDR3 region: CASSFNRGNSPLHF. CDR3 in DNA: TGTGCCAGCAGCTTTAACAGGGGGAATTCACCCCTCCACTTT.

With regard to this clone: At one end the junction does not follow the germline gene, possibly because of a read error. CDR3 coding DNA: TGTTCCAGCAGCCAGGGACATGAGCAGTACTTC. Translated, it gives CSSSQGHEQYF. J is TRBJ2-7 and V is TRBV7-9; weak D call: TRBD1 (6 bases). The CDR3 extends over 11 amino acids. The germline CDR1 and CDR2 sequences are SEHNR and FQNEAQ (reference sequence).

This rearrangement joins TRBV5-5 to TRBJ2-1; TRBD2 matches at 15 bases. Germline V CDR1 and CDR2: SGHKS, YYEKEE (reference sequence). V was pared by 4 bases and J by 7 bases, with 6 bases of the junction left unmatched. This CDR3 comprises 16 residues. CDR3 sequence reads: CASSGGLAGGGNEQFF. CDR3 DNA: TGTGCCAGCAGCGGGGGACTAGCGGGAGGAGGGAATGAGCAGTTCTTC. Together with reference TRBV5-5 and TRBJ2-1, the CDR3 gives the full variable domain: DAGVTQSPTHLIKTRGQQVTLRCSPISGHKSVSWYQQVLGQGPQFIFQYYEKEERGRGNFPDRFSARQFPNYSSELNVNALLLGDSALYLCASSGGLAGGGNEQFFGPGTRLTVL.

The CDR3 loop is CASSLAPLAAGGELFF. The CDR3 DNA reads TGTGCCAGCAGCTTAGCCCCATTAGCGGCAGGCGGGGAGCTGTTTTTT. This rearrangement joins TRBV7-3 to TRBJ2-2; TRBD2 might be the D (6 bases). V lost 2 bases and J lost 7, with 17 bases in between. CDR1 and CDR2 (germline): SGHTA, FQGTGA. This CDR3 contains 16 residues. Full variable domain (outside the CDR3, taken from reference TRBV7-3 and TRBJ2-2): GAGVSQTPSNKVTEKGKYVELRCDPISGHTALYWYRQSLGQGPEFLIYFQGTGAADDSGLPNDRFFAVRPEGSVSTLKIQRTERGDSAVYLCASSLAPLAAGGELFFGEGSRLTVL.

The CDR3 here is CAISGGGGPYEQYF. CDR3 nucleotides: TGTGCCATCAGTGGGGGGGGAGGGCCCTACGAGCAGTACTTC. The V and J genes are TRBV10-3 and TRBJ2-5, with 7 bases aligning to TRBD2. The DNA end is a closer match to TRBJ2-7, so the J assignment may be wrong. Looked up from germline, CDR1 is ENHRY and CDR2 is SYGVKD. There are 14 residues in the CDR3.

The V and J genes are TRBV6-1 and TRBJ2-5; 14 positions agree with TRBD2. The CDR3 has 15 residues. After removal of 8 bases from V and 5 bases from J, the junction contained 7 bases not matched to a gene. Germline V gene data show CDR1 as MNHNS and CDR2 as SASEGT. The CDR3 coding sequence is TGTGCCAGCTCTCCGGGACTAGCGGGAGTGGAGACCCAGTACTTC. Translated: CASSPGLAGVETQYF.

With regard to this clone: The sample carries other DNA sequences with the same CDR3. The J gene is TRBJ1-3, the V gene TRBV28; D unclear. There are 15 residues in the CDR3. Germline assignment: CDR1 MDHEN and CDR2 SYDVKM. Trimming pared 1 base from V and 4 bases from J, leaving 11 bases between. CDR3 in DNA: TGTGCCAGCAGTTTATTTCGGGGAAGGGGAAACACCATATATTTT. Its translation is CASSLFRGRGNTIYF.

The J gene is TRBJ1-4, the V gene TRBV4-1; no clear D. V was trimmed by 0 bases and J by 5 bases, leaving 7 bases between them. The CDR3 is 14 residues long. The germline CDR1 and CDR2 sequences are MGHRA and YSYEKL. DNA of the CDR3: TGCGCCAGCAGCCAAGATTATTTGAATGAAAAACTGTTTTTT. It codes for CASSQDYLNEKLFF.

This clone was observed a few times. The rearrangement joins TRBV4-3 to TRBJ1-2; D remains unclear. With 1 base removed from V and 4 bases from J, the gap between germline ends came to 10 bases. CDR1 LGHNA and CDR2 YSLEER come from the germline V gene. The length of the CDR3 is 14 residues. CDR3 nucleotide sequence: TGCGCCAGCAGCCAAGTTGAGAGGGCCTATGGCTACACCTTC. It translates to CASSQVERAYGYTF.

This clone was counted only a few times. The chain recombines TRBV18 with TRBJ1-5, with D possibly being TRBD1 (5 bases). The germline V and J ends were trimmed by 6 bases and 6 bases, with 15 bases remaining between them. The V gene's germline CDR1 is KGHSH and CDR2 LQKENI. CDR3 length: 14 amino acids. The CDR3 reads CASSRSGGSQPQHF. DNA of the CDR3: TGTGCCAGCTCCCGATCCGGGGGGTCTCAGCCCCAGCATTTT.

The chain employs TRBV5-5 and TRBJ2-1; D possibly corresponds to TRBD2 (6 bases). In germline, CDR1 is SGHKS, CDR2 YYEKEE (reference sequence). The CDR3 length is 17 residues. V dropped 7 bases and J dropped 10 bases, with 30 bases sitting between them. CDR3 DNA sequence: TGTGCCAGCGCCGTTTCCCCACAGGCGGGGAAGGGCAGGGAGCAGTTCTTC. It yields the protein CASAVSPQAGKGREQFF.

This clone showed up just a few times. This rearrangement joins TRBV30 to TRBJ2-7; D perhaps matches TRBD2 (5 bases). V was clipped by 0 bases and J by 4 bases, with 13 bases between them. Germline V lookup: CDR1 GTSNPN, CDR2 SVGIG (reference sequence). The CDR3 contains 14 residues. This CDR3 reads CAWSVGREPYEQYF. The CDR3, as DNA: TGTGCCTGGAGTGTTGGTAGGGAGCCGTACGAGCAGTACTTC.

This clone was counted between two and nine times. The genes are TRBV7-3 and TRBJ2-5; a weak D match, TRBD2 (5 bases). CDR3 length: 15 residues. Germline V lookup: CDR1 SGHTA, CDR2 FQGTGA. The V gene lost 2 bases and the J gene lost 2 bases, with 12 bases spanning the gap. CDR3 in DNA: TGTGCCAGCAGCTTACTCGGGTCGGGGCAAGAGACCCAGTACTTC. This encodes CASSLLGSGQETQYF.

V and J are TRBV6-1 and TRBJ2-7; D perhaps matches TRBD2 (5 bases). With 5 bases removed from V and 5 bases from J, the gap between germline ends came to 16 bases. This CDR3 contains 14 residues. Germline lookup yields CDR1 MNHNS and CDR2 SASEGT. The chain's CDR3 is CASSLGLELDEQYF. The CDR3 nucleotides are TGTGCCAGCAGTCTTGGACTTGAACTCGACGAGCAGTACTTC.

V gene TRBV11-2 combines with J gene TRBJ1-1; tentative D call: TRBD1 (5 bases). Germline V lookup: CDR1 SGHAT, CDR2 FQNNGV. This CDR3 is built from 15 residues. Trimming took 7 bases from V and 0 from J, leaving 15 bases between them. The CDR3: CASTVGTGMNTEAFF. CDR3 DNA: TGTGCCAGCACGGTCGGCACAGGTATGAACACTGAAGCTTTCTTT. Full variable domain (missing parts from reference TRBV11-2 and TRBJ1-1): EAGVAQSPRYKIIEKRQSVAFWCNPISGHATLYWYQQILGQGPKLLIQFQNNGVVDDSQLPKDRFSAERLKGVDSTLKIQPAKLEDSAVYLCASTVGTGMNTEAFFGQGTRLTVV.